This T cell receptor (beta chain) was captured by sequencing in a study of kidney transplant recipient with SARS-CoV-2 infection. From germline, CDR1 is MNHEY and CDR2 SVGAGI. The CDR3 has 17 residues. TCRdb reanalysed the reads using MiXCR and keeps one entry per CDR3 protein. Here the sample spans about 240,000 distinct CDR3 sequences, around 30% being singletons. Comments on this clonotype: This could be a read error, since a much larger clone is one nucleotide away.

This chain links TRBV6-5 with TRBJ2-4; no clear D gene. The tail of the sequence fits TRBJ1-2 better, so the J call may be wrong. This receptor was identified in a male patient in his 30s who had COVID-19 and was a kidney transplant recipient. Some T cells may have come from the graft donor. The specimen comprised a blood sample, sampled at baseline and between days 110 and 120 from a kidney transplant recipient. The CDR3 is CANSCCGECRKTYGYTF. Written as DNA, the CDR3 is TGTGCCAACAGTTGTTGTGGGGAATGTAGAAAGACCTATGGCTACACCTTC.